This is a list of T cell receptor beta chains from one sample in a study of blood T cell repertoires in COVID-19. Clones were read by immunoSEQ multiplex PCR, and TCRdb kept only the in-frame ones, dropping some. The sample consists of about 160,000 clones, more than 65% of them appearing once. What was sequenced was peripheral blood. The receptor source for this set is an elderly woman with acute or convalescent COVID-19. Both conserved end residues are part of each CDR3. The order of the fields is clone size, CDR3 length, V gene, D gene, J gene, CDR3 protein, CDR3 DNA. D genes are given only for firm matches. A clone size is listed for some rows: how often the clone was seen (once, few, many), or a class if it is expanded.

size: NA; length: 14; V: TRBV5-1; D: TRBD2; J: TRBJ2-2; CDR3: CASTLAGGTGELFF; DNA: TGCGCCAGTACCCTAGCGGGAGGCACCGGGGAGCTGTTTTTT
size: NA; length: 15; V: TRBV5-1; D: NA; J: TRBJ1-1; CDR3: CASSSSRGRTTEAFF; DNA: TGCGCCAGCAGCTCCTCGCGGGGGAGGACGACTGAAGCTTTCTTT
size: NA; length: 12; V: TRBV7-9; D: NA; J: TRBJ1-1; CDR3: CASSSQGPEAFF; DNA: TGTGCCAGCAGCTCACAGGGACCTGAAGCTTTCTTT
size: NA; length: 17; V: TRBV19; D: NA; J: TRBJ2-6; CDR3: CASSETATISGANVLTF; DNA: TGTGCCAGTAGCGAGACAGCCACCATCTCTGGGGCCAACGTCCTGACTTTC
size: NA; length: 16; V: TRBV30; D: NA; J: TRBJ1-2; CDR3: CACIPWEGLVMRGYTF; DNA: TGTGCCTGTATCCCCTGGGAGGGTCTGGTCATGCGTGGCTACACCTTC
size: NA; length: 14; V: TRBV3-1/TRBV3-2; D: TRBD2; J: TRBJ2-3; CDR3: CASDLAGGADTQYF; DNA: TGTGCCAGCGATTTAGCGGGAGGCGCAGATACGCAGTATTTT
size: NA; length: 13; V: TRBV5-1; D: TRBD1; J: TRBJ1-5; CDR3: CASSLGQGQPQHF; DNA: TGCGCCAGCAGCTTGGGACAGGGACAGCCCCAGCATTTT
size: NA; length: 15; V: TRBV4-2; D: TRBD1; J: TRBJ2-1; CDR3: CASSQRTGFYNEQFF; DNA: TGTGCCAGCAGCCAACGGACAGGGTTTTACAATGAGCAGTTCTTC
size: NA; length: 16; V: TRBV15; D: NA; J: TRBJ1-5; CDR3: CATSRDWRVSYQPQHF; DNA: TGTGCCACCAGCAGAGATTGGAGGGTAAGTTATCAGCCCCAGCATTTT
size: NA; length: 13; V: TRBV29-1; D: TRBD1; J: TRBJ2-1; CDR3: CSVGQGPYNEQFF; DNA: TGCAGCGTTGGACAGGGACCCTACAATGAGCAGTTCTTC
size: once; length: 14; V: TRBV19; D: NA; J: TRBJ1-2; CDR3: CASSIGPEVYGYTF; DNA: TGTGCCAGTAGTATAGGCCCCGAGGTTTATGGCTACACCTTC
size: NA; length: 18; V: TRBV5-5; D: NA; J: TRBJ2-5; CDR3: CASLPGKGAVGGQETQYF; DNA: TGTGCCAGTTTGCCTGGGAAGGGAGCAGTCGGTGGCCAAGAGACCCAGTACTTC
size: NA; length: 18; V: TRBV2; D: TRBD1; J: TRBJ1-6; CDR3: CASSGLQGRHLIGSPLHF; DNA: TGTGCCAGCAGTGGCCTACAGGGGCGACACCTTATCGGCTCACCCCTCCACTTT
size: once; length: 16; V: TRBV5-1; D: TRBD2; J: TRBJ2-1; CDR3: CASSGGLAGVGNEQFF; DNA: TGCGCCAGCAGCGGAGGACTAGCGGGAGTCGGCAATGAGCAGTTCTTC
size: once; length: 15; V: TRBV14; D: NA; J: TRBJ1-5; CDR3: CASSLQGRGNQPQHF; DNA: TGTGCCAGCAGCTTACAGGGACGAGGCAATCAGCCCCAGCATTTT
size: once; length: 15; V: TRBV2; D: TRBD1; J: TRBJ1-1; CDR3: CASSTRQGLGTEAFF; DNA: TGTGCCAGCAGTACAAGACAGGGCCTGGGCACTGAAGCTTTCTTT
size: NA; length: 12; V: TRBV6-5; D: NA; J: TRBJ2-2; CDR3: CAIQGNTGELFF; DNA: TGTGCCATCCAGGGTAACACCGGGGAGCTGTTTTTT
size: NA; length: 15; V: TRBV27; D: TRBD1; J: TRBJ1-4; CDR3: CASRSWDRGNEKLFF; DNA: TGTGCCAGCAGATCCTGGGACAGGGGGAATGAAAAACTGTTTTTT
size: NA; length: 13; V: TRBV19; D: NA; J: TRBJ2-2; CDR3: CASNRGATGELFF; DNA: TGTGCCAGTAATCGGGGGGCTACCGGGGAGCTGTTTTTT
size: NA; length: 16; V: TRBV4-1; D: TRBD1; J: TRBJ1-1; CDR3: CASSRRRGGQSTEAFF; DNA: TGCGCCAGCAGCCGGCGGCGAGGGGGACAGAGCACTGAAGCTTTCTTT
size: NA; length: 15; V: TRBV7-2; D: TRBD2; J: TRBJ2-1; CDR3: CASSLIASGWDEQFF; DNA: TGTGCCAGCAGCTTAATAGCTAGCGGGTGGGATGAGCAGTTCTTC
size: NA; length: 15; V: TRBV4-1; D: NA; J: TRBJ1-4; CDR3: CASSRGGRDNEKLFF; DNA: TGCGCCAGCAGTAGGGGGGGCAGGGATAATGAAAAACTGTTTTTT
size: NA; length: 15; V: TRBV25-1; D: TRBD1; J: TRBJ1-3; CDR3: CASSVTGLAGNTIYF; DNA: TGTGCCAGCAGTGTGACAGGGCTGGCTGGAAACACCATATATTTT
size: NA; length: 13; V: TRBV19; D: NA; J: TRBJ1-1; CDR3: CASTPTGFSEAFF; DNA: TGTGCCAGTACCCCCACAGGGTTCTCTGAAGCTTTCTTT
size: NA; length: 13; V: TRBV12-5; D: NA; J: TRBJ2-7; CDR3: CASGLEPRYEQYF; DNA: TGTGCTAGTGGTTTGGAACCGCGCTACGAGCAGTACTTC
size: NA; length: 14; V: TRBV5-6; D: TRBD1; J: TRBJ2-7; CDR3: CASARGTVTYEQYF; DNA: TGTGCCAGCGCAAGGGGGACAGTAACCTACGAGCAGTACTTC